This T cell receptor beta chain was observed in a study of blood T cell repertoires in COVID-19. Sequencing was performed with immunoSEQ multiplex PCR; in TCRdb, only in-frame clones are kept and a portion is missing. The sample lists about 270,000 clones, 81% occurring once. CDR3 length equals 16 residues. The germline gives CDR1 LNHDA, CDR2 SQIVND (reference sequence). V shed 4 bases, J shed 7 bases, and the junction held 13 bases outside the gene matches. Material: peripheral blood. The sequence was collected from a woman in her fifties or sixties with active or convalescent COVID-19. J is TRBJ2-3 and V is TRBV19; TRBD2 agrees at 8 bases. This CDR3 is CASSTGRVAGQNTQYF. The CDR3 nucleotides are TGTGCCAGTAGTACTGGGAGGGTAGCGGGGCAGAATACGCAGTATTTT.